The 13 T cell receptor beta chains listed next were all sequenced from one sample in a study of T cells after yellow fever vaccination. MiXCR, run by TCRdb on the 5' RACE reads, gives a single entry per CDR3 protein. Among about 68,000 distinct CDR3 sequences, approximately 6.1% were seen once, and the ten largest hold around a third. The specimen comprised CD8+ T cells sorted from PBMCs, sampled roughly 47 days after the first yellow fever vaccination. The receptors come from a man aged 18 to 30 who received the YFV17D yellow fever vaccine.

This clonotype was recorded many times. The chain links TRBV4-3 to TRBJ2-7; TRBD2 is a possible D gene (6 bases). CDR3 length: 15 residues. Germline V gives CDR1 LGHNA, CDR2 YSLEER. The V end lost 0 bases, the J end lost 2 bases, and 11 bases lay between the germline ends. CDR3 coding DNA: TGCGCCAGCAGCCAAGAGGGGGGAATGACCTACGAGCAGTACTTC. Protein product: CASSQEGGMTYEQYF.

This clonotype showed up many times. J is TRBJ2-7 and V is TRBV12-3 or TRBV12-4, with D perhaps TRBD2 (6 bases). V was shortened by 4 bases and J by 6 bases, with 13 bases between the two germline ends. CDR3 length: 13 residues. The CDR3 sequence: CASSSSLASEQYF. CDR3 coding DNA: TGTGCCAGCAGTTCCTCACTAGCCTCCGAGCAGTACTTC.

This clonotype has ten or more counts. The chain recombines TRBV4-3 with TRBJ2-3, with TRBD1 as a possible D gene (6 bases). The germline V and J ends were trimmed by 4 bases and 1 base, with 18 bases remaining between them. The V gene's germline CDR1 is LGHNA and CDR2 YSLEER. There are 17 residues in the CDR3. CDR3 amino acids: CASSPARDTRGTDTQYF. The CDR3 DNA sequence: TGCGCCAGCAGCCCAGCCCGGGACACCCGGGGCACAGATACGCAGTATTTT.

In this sample, this clonotype turned up many times. J is TRBJ2-7 and V is TRBV4-2; 7 bases agree with TRBD1. Germline CDR1 and CDR2: LGHNA and YNFKEQ. The CDR3 is 14 residues long. Trimming took 4 bases from V and 1 from J; bases not matched to a gene: 4. In nucleotides, the CDR3 is TGTGCCAGCAGCCTTTTGACAGGGTCCTACGAGCAGTACTTC. This translates into CASSLLTGSYEQYF.

This clonotype was seen many times. The CDR3 DNA is TGTGCCACCTCCTGGACTAACTACAATGAGCAGTTCTTC. It is translated as CATSWTNYNEQFF. The V gene is TRBV7-2, the J gene TRBJ2-1, with a weak D call TRBD2 (6 bases). The germline V and J ends were trimmed by 10 bases and 3 bases, with 13 bases remaining between them. CDR3 length: 13 amino acids. Germline V gene data show CDR1 as SGHTA and CDR2 as FQGNSA. The entire variable domain, with the rest obtained from reference TRBV7-2 and TRBJ2-1, is as follows: GAGVSQSPSNKVTEKGKDVELRCDPISGHTALYWYRQSLGQGLEFLIYFQGNSAPDKSGLPSDRFSAERTGGSVSTLTIQRTQQEDSAVYLCATSWTNYNEQFFGPGTRLTVL.

This clonotype was observed a handful of times. The rearrangement links TRBV12-3 or TRBV12-4 to TRBJ2-1, with TRBD1 identical over 10 bases. V lost 4 bases, J lost 4 bases, and 7 bases stayed unmatched. The CDR3 extends over 16 amino acids. This chain's CDR3 is CASSSVGTGDYNEQFF. The CDR3 region has the DNA TGTGCCAGCAGTTCCGTGGGGACAGGGGATTACAATGAGCAGTTCTTC.

V gene TRBV9 combines with J gene TRBJ2-7; D gene unclear. This CDR3 comprises 14 residues. Germline V gene data show CDR1 as SGDLS and CDR2 as YYNGEE. Trimming stripped 0 bases from V and 2 bases from J, with 9 bases between. Here the CDR3 DNA reads TGTGCCAGCAGCGTAGAGGGATCTACCTACGAGCAGTACTTC. It codes for CASSVEGSTYEQYF.

The chain combines TRBV5-5 with TRBJ2-2; D remains ambiguous. Germline assignment: CDR1 SGHKS and CDR2 YYEKEE (reference sequence). The germline V and J ends were trimmed by 4 bases and 7 bases, with 11 bases remaining between them. The CDR3 consists of 13 residues. CDR3 in DNA: TGTGCCAGCAGCCCTCCGCTCGACGGGGAGCTGTTTTTT. Residues: CASSPPLDGELFF.

This clonotype was counted only a few times. The chain uses TRBV6-5 and TRBJ2-1; D gene ambiguous. Germline V gene data show CDR1 as MNHEY and CDR2 as SVGAGI. This CDR3 contains 11 residues. V dropped 7 bases and J dropped 13 bases, with 14 bases sitting between them. CDR3 loop: CASNSGGEQFF. The CDR3 DNA sequence: TGTGCCAGCAACTCCGGTGGGGAACAGTTCTTC.

This clonotype was found many times. The CDR3 sequence is CASSIGTANEQFF. The DNA for the CDR3 is TGTGCCAGTAGTATCGGGACTGCCAATGAGCAGTTCTTC. The chain uses TRBV19 and TRBJ2-1, with D possibly being TRBD2 (6 bases). The V gene lost 3 bases and the J gene lost 6 bases, with 9 bases spanning the gap. The CDR3 runs 13 residues. CDR1 is LNHDA, CDR2 SQIVND, per germline (reference sequence).

This clonotype has a count of ten or more. This chain uses TRBV9 with TRBJ2-7; tentatively, D is TRBD1 (6 bases). From germline, CDR1 is SGDLS and CDR2 YYNGEE. V was pared by 4 bases and J by 6 bases, with 17 bases between. The CDR3 has 14 residues. The chain's CDR3 is CASSPGVWGAEQYV. The CDR3 DNA is TGTGCCAGCAGCCCAGGGGTCTGGGGAGCCGAGCAGTACGTC.

This clonotype was observed many times. The rearrangement links TRBV9 to TRBJ1-2, with D unclear. The CDR3 is 14 residues long. Trimming removed 2 bases at V and 8 bases at J, with 16 bases between. Germline V CDR1 and CDR2: SGDLS, YYNGEE. CDR3 sequence reads: CASSVPTSRRGYTF. The CDR3 DNA reads as TGTGCCAGCAGCGTCCCAACGTCAAGACGGGGCTACACCTTC.

This clonotype came up many times. V usage is TRBV20-1 and J usage is TRBJ1-1; TRBD1 matches 8 bases. Unmatched junction bases numbered 0, after V lost 0 bases and J lost 3 bases. The CDR3 runs to 13 residues. CDR1 DFQATT and CDR2 SNEGSKA come from the germline V gene (reference sequence). This CDR3 is CSARETGDTEAFF. The DNA for the CDR3 is TGCAGTGCTAGAGAGACAGGGGACACTGAAGCTTTCTTT.